Presented here are 2 T cell receptor beta chains from one specimen sequenced in a study of regulatory T cells in long-lasting Graves disease. This sample's time point: persistent/refractory GD, antithyroid drugs over 5 years with positive TRAb. PBMCs were the source of the RNA used for TCR sequencing. CDR3 regions were amplified by Arm-PCR using iRepertoire HTBI primers to build TCR beta libraries. Using its own MiXCR run on the multiplex PCR reads, TCRdb lists one record per CDR3 protein. The sample gives hundreds of thousands of distinct CDR3 sequences, roughly 20% of which show up once; 7% to 9.5% is in the top ten. This specimen was peripheral blood mononuclear cells (PBMCs), taken when the disease was refractory, from a patient treated with antithyroid drugs. These receptors originate from a female donor with Graves disease.

This rearrangement joins TRBV7-9 to TRBJ2-2, with TRBD2 matching 10 bases. The V segment lost 7 bases and the J segment 5 bases; nucleotides outside the gene matches: 10. This CDR3 spans 16 amino acids. Germline values: CDR1 SEHNR, CDR2 FQNEAQ (reference sequence). The CDR3 loop reads CASTPLAGEGTGELFF. In nucleotides, the CDR3 is TGTGCCAGCACCCCTCTAGCGGGAGAAGGAACCGGGGAGCTGTTTTTT. The full variable domain, its missing parts supplied by reference TRBV7-9 and TRBJ2-2, is DTGVSQNPRHKITKRGQNVTFRCDPISEHNRLYWYRQTLGQGPEFLTYFQNEAQLEKSRLLSDRFSAERPKGSFSTLEIQRTEQGDSAMYLCASTPLAGEGTGELFFGEGSRLTVL.

In its sample, this clonotype was seen a few times. The chain uses TRBV19 and TRBJ2-7, with 7 bases lining up with TRBD2. There are 16 residues in the CDR3. The V and J ends lost 5 bases and 2 bases, in that order; junction bases with no gene match: 12. Germline V gene sequence: CDR1 LNHDA, CDR2 SQIVND (reference sequence). The CDR3 DNA reads as TGTGCCAGTAGTCAATTTCCTAGCGGTAGCACCTACGAGCAGTACTTC. Its protein is CASSQFPSGSTYEQYF.